One sample yielded the 27 T cell receptor beta chains listed below, sequenced in a study of blood T cells in healthy people across ages. Primers used in a second PCR of about 7 to 12 cycles were a sample-barcoded 5' primer and a J-beta primer mix. TCRdb reprocessed the 5' RACE reads via MiXCR and lists one record per CDR3 protein. The sample lists around 650,000 distinct CDR3 sequences; roughly 32% were seen once. The sample was blood. These receptors all come from a woman over 75 in good health.

This clonotype was detected a few times. Written as DNA, the CDR3 is TGTGCCAGCCGTCGACAGGATAGGCATTCACCCCTCCACTTT. Its translation: CASRRQDRHSPLHF. The V and J genes are TRBV27 and TRBJ1-6; perhaps TRBD1 as D (6 bases). Looked up from germline, CDR1 is MNHEY and CDR2 is SMNVEV (reference sequence). The CDR3 consists of 14 residues. V lost 8 bases to trimming and J lost 8 bases, with 16 bases between them.

The chain carries TRBV30 and TRBJ2-5; 10 bases agree with TRBD2. Germline trimming cut 3 bases from V and 5 bases from J; bases unmatched to any gene: 3. The CDR3 has 13 residues. Germline V gene lookup returns CDR1 GTSNPN and CDR2 SVGIG (reference sequence). As DNA, the CDR3 is TGTGCCTGGAGGGTTAGCGGGGGGGAGACCCAGTACTTC. Protein: CAWRVSGGETQYF.

The chain combines TRBV4-1 with TRBJ1-3; maybe TRBD1 (5 bases). The CDR3 is 17 residues long. V was clipped by 0 bases and J by 0 bases, with 12 bases between them. The germline V gene encodes CDR1 MGHRA and CDR2 YSYEKL. CDR3 in amino acids: CASSQDKGTSSGNTIYF. The CDR3 region has the DNA TGCGCCAGCAGCCAAGATAAAGGGACGAGCTCTGGAAACACCATATATTTT.

Written as DNA, the CDR3 is TGCAGTGCTAGAGACAGGAGAAGGGCAGGGACCCAGTACTTC. Protein product: CSARDRRRAGTQYF. The gene calls are TRBV20-1 and TRBJ2-5, with D unresolved. CDR1 is DFQATT, CDR2 SNEGSKA, per germline (reference sequence). The CDR3 sequence is 14 residues long. The V end was cut by 0 bases, the J end by 7 bases, with 15 bases between.

This chain's CDR3 is CSATPGLAGGRGTQYF. The CDR3 DNA is TGCAGTGCTACCCCCGGGCTAGCGGGGGGGCGAGGGACCCAGTACTTC. This chain uses TRBV20-1 with TRBJ2-5, with 12 positions matching TRBD2. V lost 4 bases to trimming and J lost 7 bases; unmatched junction nucleotides: 13. Germline CDR1 and CDR2: DFQATT and SNEGSKA (reference sequence). CDR3 length equals 16 residues.

A few counts support this clonotype. The CDR3 sequence is CASIGEYSGANVLTF. The DNA for the CDR3 is TGTGCCAGCATCGGAGAGTACTCTGGGGCCAACGTCCTGACTTTC. The chain has TRBV28 and TRBJ2-6, with D unclear. CDR3 length equals 15 residues. Trimming removed 7 bases at V and 0 bases at J, with 10 bases between. The germline gives CDR1 MDHEN, CDR2 SYDVKM.

This clonotype was counted at least ten times. The chain links TRBV7-2 to TRBJ2-5; 9 bases align to TRBD2. The CDR3 spans 15 residues. The ends lost 4 bases at V and 2 bases at J; junction bases unmatched: 5. Germline V lookup: CDR1 SGHTA, CDR2 FQGNSA. The CDR3 DNA reads TGTGCCAGCAGCTCTAAGCGGGGGGCACAAGAGACCCAGTACTTC. Amino acids: CASSSKRGAQETQYF.

V and J are TRBV10-3 and TRBJ1-1; tentatively, D is TRBD1 (5 bases). CDR1 is ENHRY and CDR2 is SYGVKD in the germline V gene. The length of the CDR3 is 11 residues. The germline V and J ends were trimmed by 9 bases and 5 bases, with 10 bases remaining between them. CDR3 sequence: CAIFQGTEAFF. In DNA, the CDR3 is TGTGCCATTTTTCAGGGTACTGAAGCTTTCTTT.

This clonotype was counted many times. The rearrangement uses TRBV5-1 and TRBJ2-1; a possible D gene is TRBD2 (5 bases). The CDR3 spans 15 residues. Trimming stripped 3 bases from V and 7 bases from J, with 17 bases between. CDR1 and CDR2 from the germline V gene are SGHRS and YFSETQ. The CDR3 DNA sequence: TGCGCCAGCAGCTCCTCAGCTCGCACGGGAAATGAGCAGTTCTTC. Residues: CASSSSARTGNEQFF.

There are many counts of this clonotype. V gene TRBV7-9 combines with J gene TRBJ2-7; the D is unclear. The germline V and J ends were trimmed by 1 base and 4 bases, with 17 bases remaining between them. This CDR3 has 16 residues. Germline V gene sequence: CDR1 SEHNR, CDR2 FQNEAQ (reference sequence). The CDR3 protein is CASSLDRVPSVYEQYF. The DNA for the CDR3 is TGTGCCAGCAGCTTAGATAGGGTCCCAAGCGTATACGAGCAGTACTTC.

Of note for this clonotype: Here the CDR3 omits its conserved ending phenylalanine or tryptophan, so a read error is the likely source. The chain has TRBV6-1 and TRBJ2-3; 15 nucleotides match TRBD2. Germline CDR1 reads MNHNS; CDR2 reads SASEGT. CDR3 length equals 16 residues. This CDR3 reads CASSPGLAGGTDTQYL. The CDR3 DNA reads as TGTGCCAGCAGCCCGGGACTAGCGGGGGGCACGGATACGCAGTATTTG.

The chain links TRBV9 to TRBJ1-4, with D maybe TRBD1 (5 bases). The CDR3 spans 15 residues. Trimming removed 0 bases from V and 4 bases from J, with 10 bases in between. From germline, CDR1 is SGDLS and CDR2 YYNGEE. CDR3 loop: CASSVGGKLNEKLFF. The CDR3 nucleotides are TGTGCCAGCAGCGTAGGGGGGAAACTTAATGAAAAACTGTTTTTT.

This clonotype was counted a few times. The genes are TRBV7-3 and TRBJ1-2; tentatively, D is TRBD1 (5 bases). Germline CDR1 SGHTA, CDR2 FQGTGA. The CDR3 runs to 15 residues. V lost 6 bases and J 2 bases, leaving 16 bases between the germline ends. The CDR3 region has the DNA TGTGCCAGCAGTTCCGAGGGGAAACGGAACTATGGCTACACCTTC. This sequence encodes CASSSEGKRNYGYTF.

Notes on this clonotype: A read error may produce the germline difference seen at one junction end. The chain combines TRBV7-8 with TRBJ2-4; no clear D gene. The DNA end lines up better with TRBJ2-7; the J call may be wrong. Looked up from germline, CDR1 is SGHVS and CDR2 is FQNEAQ. CDR3 length: 12 residues. The CDR3 DNA reads TGTGCCGGCAGCTTAGTCGGTAACGAGCAGTACTTC. This gives the protein CAGSLVGNEQYF.

The rearrangement uses TRBV28 and TRBJ1-2; D not resolved. Germline CDR1 is MDHEN and CDR2 is SYDVKM. Between the trimmed V and J ends, which lost 3 bases and 8 bases, there was a span of 16 bases. CDR3 size: 14 residues. The CDR3 DNA reads as TGTGCCAGCAGTTTGGGAGGGTCCCCCTTGGGCTACACCTTC. It translates to CASSLGGSPLGYTF.

The chain links TRBV7-2 to TRBJ2-1, with 10 bases aligning to TRBD1. The CDR3 runs to 14 residues. The germline CDR1 and CDR2 sequences are SGHTA and FQGNSA. V shed 7 bases, J shed 13 bases, and the junction held 13 bases outside the gene matches. CDR3 sequence (DNA): TGTGCCAGCAACCCCCGACAGGGGGCGATGACCCAGTTCTTC. Its protein is CASNPRQGAMTQFF.

This clonotype was found a few times. The V and J genes are TRBV5-1 and TRBJ2-3, with 9 bases identical to TRBD1. The CDR3 has 17 residues. V dropped 3 bases and J dropped 1; count of bases not matched to a gene: 9. Germline loops: CDR1 SGHRS, CDR2 YFSETQ. CDR3 residues: CASSSLDRGIRTDTQYF. CDR3 DNA: TGCGCCAGCAGCTCCCTTGACAGGGGGATTCGCACAGATACGCAGTATTTT.

The CDR3 is CASSYDTSYGYTF. CDR3 sequence (DNA): TGTGCCAGCAGTTACGACACCAGCTATGGCTACACCTTC. V and J are TRBV27 and TRBJ1-2, with D uncertain. The V gene's germline CDR1 is MNHEY and CDR2 SMNVEV (reference sequence). The CDR3 spans 13 residues. V was shortened by 4 bases and J by 4 bases, with 10 bases between the two germline ends.

In the case of this clonotype: This may come from a read error, since a much larger clone is one base off. The rearrangement links TRBV2 to TRBJ2-5; possibly TRBD1 for D (6 bases). The CDR3 is made up of 15 amino acids. V dropped 0 bases and J dropped 11 bases, with 19 bases sitting between them. Germline CDR1 reads SNHLY; CDR2 reads FYNNEI. The CDR3 DNA follows: TGTGCCAGCAGTGAAGCGGGGGCCATATACAATGAGCAGTACTTC. This translates into CASSEAGAIYNEQYF.

This chain joins TRBV7-2 and TRBJ2-5; D ambiguous. CDR1 is SGHTA and CDR2 is FQGNSA in the germline V gene. The CDR3 length is 15 residues. The V end was cut by 5 bases, the J end by 4 bases, with 17 bases between. DNA of the CDR3: TGTGCCAGCAGCCTTGGGTTGGGGATCCGAGAGACCCAGTACTTC. Its protein is CASSLGLGIRETQYF.

The chain carries TRBV28 and TRBJ2-2; the D is unclear. The ends were cut back, 5 bases at V and 4 bases at J, with 14 bases in the middle. The CDR3 consists of 15 residues. Germline values: CDR1 MDHEN, CDR2 SYDVKM. CDR3 sequence reads: CASSANSPGTGELFF. The CDR3 coding sequence is TGTGCCAGCAGTGCTAATTCACCGGGCACCGGGGAGCTGTTTTTT.

This clonotype was picked up many times. The chain combines TRBV29-1 with TRBJ2-5; D perhaps matches TRBD2 (6 bases). The CDR3 extends over 13 amino acids. The V gene's germline CDR1 is SQVTM and CDR2 ANQGSEA. Trimming took 7 bases from V and 9 from J, leaving 21 bases between them. The CDR3 nucleotides are TGCAGCGCTAGCGTCGGGGACCCTGGGGCCCAGTACTTC. Encoded protein: CSASVGDPGAQYF. The full variable domain, its missing parts supplied by reference TRBV29-1 and TRBJ2-5, is SAVISQKPSRDICQRGTSLTIQCQVDSQVTMMFWYRQQPGQSLTLIATANQGSEATYESGFVIDKFPISRPNLTFSTLTVSNMSPEDSSIYLCSASVGDPGAQYFGPGTRLLVL.

This clonotype occurred many times. J is TRBJ1-1 and V is TRBV20-1, with TRBD1 matching 7 bases. The CDR3 is 15 amino acids. CDR1 is DFQATT, CDR2 SNEGSKA, per germline (reference sequence). J gave up 0 bases and V 1 base, and 5 bases lay outside the gene matches. The CDR3 sequence: CSARGTGGMNTEAFF. DNA of the CDR3: TGCAGTGCTAGAGGGACAGGAGGGATGAACACTGAAGCTTTCTTT.

The CDR3 reads CASSADFIEQYF. In DNA, the CDR3 is TGCGCCAGCAGCGCGGACTTTATCGAGCAGTACTTC. The V and J genes are TRBV5-1 and TRBJ2-5; D may be TRBD2 (5 bases). The last part of the DNA fits TRBJ2-7 better; the J call may be wrong. Germline assignment: CDR1 SGHRS and CDR2 YFSETQ. The CDR3 is 12 amino acids.

The V and J genes are TRBV6-6 and TRBJ1-4; possible D gene TRBD1, 5 bases. V gave up 5 bases and J gave up 0 bases, with 13 bases separating them. Looked up from germline, CDR1 is MNHNY and CDR2 is SVGAGI (reference sequence). This CDR3 has 16 residues. The CDR3 DNA is TGTGCCAGCAGTCCACCCCCGGGACCAACTAATGAAAAACTGTTTTTT. Residues: CASSPPPGPTNEKLFF.

This clonotype showed up many times. The chain joins TRBV5-6 to TRBJ2-7; the match to TRBD1 covers 8 bases. Losses at the gene ends were 4 bases for V and 3 bases for J; bases not matched to a gene: 9. The germline V gene encodes CDR1 SGHDT and CDR2 YYEEEE. The CDR3 is 15 residues long. CDR3 amino acids: CASSPGTGVVYEQYF. CDR3 sequence (DNA): TGTGCCAGCAGCCCTGGGACAGGTGTTGTCTACGAGCAGTACTTC.

This chain uses TRBV20-1 with TRBJ2-3; D might be TRBD2 (7 bases). This CDR3 is 15 amino acids long. The V and J ends lost 3 bases and 3 bases respectively, with 16 bases between them. Germline V gene data show CDR1 as DFQATT and CDR2 as SNEGSKA (reference sequence). The DNA of the CDR3 is TGCAGTGCTAGGGAAGAGGGGGGAGGGACAGATACGCAGTATTTT. Translation: CSAREEGGGTDTQYF.